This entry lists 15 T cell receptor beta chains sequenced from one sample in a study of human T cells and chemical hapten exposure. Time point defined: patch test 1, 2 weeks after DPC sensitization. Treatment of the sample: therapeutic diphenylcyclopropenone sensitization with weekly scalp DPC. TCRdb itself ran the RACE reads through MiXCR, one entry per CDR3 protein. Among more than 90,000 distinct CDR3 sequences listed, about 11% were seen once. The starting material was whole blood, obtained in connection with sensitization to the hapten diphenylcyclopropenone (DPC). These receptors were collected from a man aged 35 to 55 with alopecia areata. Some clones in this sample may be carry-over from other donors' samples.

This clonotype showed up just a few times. Here the CDR3 DNA reads TGTGCCAGCAGTTCAGCGGGAGGCCCCACAGATACGCAGTATTTT. Amino acid sequence: CASSSAGGPTDTQYF. The chain carries TRBV28 and TRBJ2-3; 9 nucleotides match TRBD2. Germline V gives CDR1 MDHEN, CDR2 SYDVKM. The CDR3 length is 15 residues. With V trimmed by 4 bases and J by 2 bases, 4 bases remained unmatched.

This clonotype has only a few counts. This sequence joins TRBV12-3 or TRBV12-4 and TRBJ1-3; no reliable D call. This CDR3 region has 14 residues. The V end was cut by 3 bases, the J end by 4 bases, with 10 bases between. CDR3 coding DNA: TGTGCCAGCAGTTTCGGGTCCCGGGGAAACACCATATATTTT. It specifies CASSFGSRGNTIYF.

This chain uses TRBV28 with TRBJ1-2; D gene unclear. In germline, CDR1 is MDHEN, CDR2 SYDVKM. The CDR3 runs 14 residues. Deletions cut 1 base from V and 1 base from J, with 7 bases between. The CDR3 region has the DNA TGTGCCAGCAGTTTATCAGGATTTAACTATGGCTACACCTTC. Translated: CASSLSGFNYGYTF.

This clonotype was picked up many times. The CDR3 spells CASSQGDGELFF. CDR3 coding DNA: TGCGCCAGCAGCCAAGGAGACGGGGAGCTGTTTTTT. The chain links TRBV4-1 to TRBJ2-2; D is unclear. Trimming took 1 base from V and 7 from J, leaving 4 bases between them. Germline CDR1 reads MGHRA; CDR2 reads YSYEKL. This CDR3 spans 12 amino acids.

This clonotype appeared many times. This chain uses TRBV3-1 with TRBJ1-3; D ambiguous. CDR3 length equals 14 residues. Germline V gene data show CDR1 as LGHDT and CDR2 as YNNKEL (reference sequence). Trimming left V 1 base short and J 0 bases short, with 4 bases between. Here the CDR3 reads CASSQAISGNTIYF. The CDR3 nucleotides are TGTGCCAGCAGCCAAGCTATCTCTGGAAACACCATATATTTT.

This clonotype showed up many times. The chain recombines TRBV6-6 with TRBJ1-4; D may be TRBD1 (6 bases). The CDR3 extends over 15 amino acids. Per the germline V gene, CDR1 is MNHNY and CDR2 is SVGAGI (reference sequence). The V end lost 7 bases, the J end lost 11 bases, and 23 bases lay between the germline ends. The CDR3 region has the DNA TGTGCCAGCAACGACTTACAGGGCGGTTTGGGGAAACTGTTTTTT. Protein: CASNDLQGGLGKLFF.

The CDR3 region is CASSGSSGANVLTF. CDR3 coding DNA: TGTGCCAGCAGTGGAAGCTCTGGGGCCAACGTCCTGACTTTC. V and J are TRBV6-1 and TRBJ2-6; D is undetermined. The CDR3 has 14 amino acids. The V and J ends lost 4 bases and 0 bases respectively, with 4 bases between them. Germline values: CDR1 MNHNS, CDR2 SASEGT.

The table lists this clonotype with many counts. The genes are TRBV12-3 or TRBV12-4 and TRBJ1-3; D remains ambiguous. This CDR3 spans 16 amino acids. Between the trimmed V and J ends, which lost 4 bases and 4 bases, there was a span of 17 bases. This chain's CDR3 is CASSYTGPTSGNTIYF. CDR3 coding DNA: TGTGCCAGCAGTTATACCGGGCCCACGTCCGGAAACACCATATATTTT.

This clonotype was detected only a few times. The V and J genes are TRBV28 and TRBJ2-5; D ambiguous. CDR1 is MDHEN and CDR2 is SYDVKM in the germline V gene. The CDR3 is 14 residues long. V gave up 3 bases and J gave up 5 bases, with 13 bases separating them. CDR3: CASSLVKAHETQYF. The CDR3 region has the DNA TGTGCCAGCAGTTTGGTTAAAGCCCACGAGACCCAGTACTTC.

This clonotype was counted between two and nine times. For the CDR3, the DNA is TGTGCCAGCAGTCCTCTCCTAGCGGGAGCGGGAGATACGCAGTATTTT. It specifies CASSPLLAGAGDTQYF. This chain connects TRBV12-3 or TRBV12-4 to TRBJ2-3, with TRBD2 identical over 10 bases. This CDR3 comprises 16 residues. Trimming cost V 5 bases and J 5 bases; bases outside gene matches: 10.

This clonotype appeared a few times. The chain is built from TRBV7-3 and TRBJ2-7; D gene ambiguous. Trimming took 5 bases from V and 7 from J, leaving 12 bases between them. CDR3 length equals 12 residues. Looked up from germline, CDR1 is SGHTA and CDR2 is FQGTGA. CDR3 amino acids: CASSPAVGEQYF. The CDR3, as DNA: TGTGCCAGCAGCCCAGCAGTGGGTGAGCAGTACTTC.

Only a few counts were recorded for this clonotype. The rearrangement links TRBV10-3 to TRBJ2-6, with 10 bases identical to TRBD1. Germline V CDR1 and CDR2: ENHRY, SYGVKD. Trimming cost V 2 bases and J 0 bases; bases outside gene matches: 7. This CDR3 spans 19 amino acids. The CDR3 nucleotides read TGTGCCATCAGTGAGATTACCGGGACAGGGGTCTCTGGGGCCAACGTCCTGACTTTC. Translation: CAISEITGTGVSGANVLTF.

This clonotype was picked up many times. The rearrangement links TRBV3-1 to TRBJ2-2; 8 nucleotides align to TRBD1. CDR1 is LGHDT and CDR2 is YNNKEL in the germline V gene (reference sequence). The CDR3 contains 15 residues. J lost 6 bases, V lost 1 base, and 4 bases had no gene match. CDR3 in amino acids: CASSQGDRGSGELFF. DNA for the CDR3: TGTGCCAGCAGCCAAGGTGACAGGGGTTCCGGGGAGCTGTTTTTT. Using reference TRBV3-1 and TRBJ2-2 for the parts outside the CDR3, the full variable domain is DTAVSQTPKYLVTQMGNDKSIKCEQNLGHDTMYWYKQDSKKFLKIMFSYNNKELIINETVPNRFSPKSPDKAHLNLHINSLELGDSAVYFCASSQGDRGSGELFFGEGSRLTVL.

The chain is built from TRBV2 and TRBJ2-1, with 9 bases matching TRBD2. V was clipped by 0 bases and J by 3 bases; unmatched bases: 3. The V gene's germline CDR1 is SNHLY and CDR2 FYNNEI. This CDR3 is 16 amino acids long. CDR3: CASSEASGSLYNEQFF. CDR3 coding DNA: TGTGCCAGCAGTGAAGCTAGCGGGAGCCTCTACAATGAGCAGTTCTTC. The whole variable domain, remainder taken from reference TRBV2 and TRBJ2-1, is EPEVTQTPSHQVTQMGQEVILRCVPISNHLYFYWYRQILGQKVEFLVSFYNNEISEKSEIFDDQFSVERPDGSNFTLKIRSTKLEDSAMYFCASSEASGSLYNEQFFGPGTRLTVL.

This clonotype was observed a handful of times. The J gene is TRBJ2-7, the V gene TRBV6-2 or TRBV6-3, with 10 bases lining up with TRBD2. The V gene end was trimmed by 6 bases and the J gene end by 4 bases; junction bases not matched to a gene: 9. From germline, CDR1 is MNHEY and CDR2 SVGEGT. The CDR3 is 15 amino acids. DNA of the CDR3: TGTGCCAGCAGAGCCGGGACTAGCGAAACGTACGAGCAGTACGTC. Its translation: CASRAGTSETYEQYV.